This T cell receptor (beta chain) is from a study of identical twins. General study findings and limits: While abundant cord blood beta clonotypes carried fewer insertions, memory repertoires showed no such pattern.

Turning to this clonotype: Antigen unknown.

TCRdb ran MiXCR on the 5' RACE reads and lists one entry per CDR3 protein. The sample contains approximately 630,000 distinct CDR3 sequences, 7.1% of which appear only once. The CDR3 extends over 13 amino acids. V was shortened by 6 bases and J by 2 bases, with 10 bases between the two germline ends. Germline CDR1 MNHNS, CDR2 SASEGT. These data were likewise used in another study, on yellow fever vaccine responses in identical twins.

The origin of this receptor is a woman aged 18-35 years in good health. V and J are TRBV6-1 and TRBJ2-5; a possible D gene is TRBD2 (5 bases). The sample was PBMCs. The CDR3 DNA reads TGTGCCAGCAGACCACTAGGTCAAGAGACCCAGTACTTC. Translating it yields CASRPLGQETQYF.